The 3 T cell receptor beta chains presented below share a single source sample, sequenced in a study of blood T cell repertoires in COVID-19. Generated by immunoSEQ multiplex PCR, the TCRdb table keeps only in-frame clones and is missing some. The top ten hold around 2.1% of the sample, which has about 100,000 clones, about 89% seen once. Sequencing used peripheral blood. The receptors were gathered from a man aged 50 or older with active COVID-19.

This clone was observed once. CDR3 nucleotides: TGTGCCAGCAGCTCGGTGGACAGAACGATGAACACTGAAGCTTTCTTT. It translates to CASSSVDRTMNTEAFF. The chain uses TRBV7-8 and TRBJ1-1, with D tentatively TRBD1 (6 bases). Germline V CDR1 and CDR2: SGHVS, FQNEAQ. Trimming removed 4 bases at V and 0 bases at J, with 15 bases between. The CDR3 loop spans 16 amino acids.

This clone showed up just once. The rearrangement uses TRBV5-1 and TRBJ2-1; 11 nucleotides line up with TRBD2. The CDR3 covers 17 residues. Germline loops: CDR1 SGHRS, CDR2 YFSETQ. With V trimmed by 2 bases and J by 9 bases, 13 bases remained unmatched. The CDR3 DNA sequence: TGCGCCAGCAGCTTTGGTCCACTAGCGGGAGTGGAGTCTGAGCAGTTCTTC. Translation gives CASSFGPLAGVESEQFF.

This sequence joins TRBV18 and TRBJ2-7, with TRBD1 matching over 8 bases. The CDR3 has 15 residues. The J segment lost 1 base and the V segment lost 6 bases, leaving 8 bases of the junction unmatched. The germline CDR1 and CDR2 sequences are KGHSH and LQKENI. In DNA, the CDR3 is TGTGCCAGCTCCCCTAGACAGGGGAGTTCCTACGAGCAGTACGTC. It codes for CASSPRQGSSYEQYV.